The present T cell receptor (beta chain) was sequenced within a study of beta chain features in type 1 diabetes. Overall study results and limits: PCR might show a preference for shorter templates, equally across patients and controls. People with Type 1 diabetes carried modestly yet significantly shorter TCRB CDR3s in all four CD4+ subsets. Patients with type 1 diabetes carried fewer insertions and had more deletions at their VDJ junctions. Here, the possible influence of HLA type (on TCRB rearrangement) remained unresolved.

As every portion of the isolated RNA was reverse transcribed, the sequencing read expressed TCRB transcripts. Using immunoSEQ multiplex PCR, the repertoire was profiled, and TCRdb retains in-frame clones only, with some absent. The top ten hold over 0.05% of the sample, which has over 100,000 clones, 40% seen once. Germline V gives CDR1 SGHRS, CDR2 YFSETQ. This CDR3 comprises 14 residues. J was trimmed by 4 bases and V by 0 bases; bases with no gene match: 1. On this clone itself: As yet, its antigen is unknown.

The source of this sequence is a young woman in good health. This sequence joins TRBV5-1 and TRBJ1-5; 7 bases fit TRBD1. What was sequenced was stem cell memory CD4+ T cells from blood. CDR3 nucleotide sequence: TGCGCCAGCAGCTTGGCGGGACAGAATCAGCCCCAGCATTTT. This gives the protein CASSLAGQNQPQHF.